This TCR beta chain was obtained from a study of blood T cells in healthy people across ages. General study points: Unsorted PBMC material precluded a definitive naive versus antigen-experienced comparison. Diversity estimates drawn from one million T cells were deemed underestimates.

This clonotype was seen many times. Its antigen is still unknown. Sample-barcoded 5' priming and a J-beta primer mix drove a second PCR of roughly 6 to 12 cycles. A tag from a template-switch adaptor with 12 random nucleotides marked each cDNA molecule. TCRdb reprocessed the 5' RACE reads via MiXCR and lists one record per CDR3 protein. The sample holds about 1.7 million distinct CDR3 sequences, under 30% seen once. The CDR3 contains 12 residues. Germline CDR1 is DFQATT and CDR2 is SNEGSKA (reference sequence). The V and J ends lost 0 bases and 3 bases respectively, with 6 bases between them. This chain uses TRBV20-1 with TRBJ2-7; weak D call: TRBD2 (5 bases). The source of this sequence is a woman aged 25-40 years in good health. Sequencing was done on a sample of blood. DNA for the CDR3: TGCAGTGCTAGAGACAGCGGCTACGAGCAGTACTTC. Amino acid sequence: CSARDSGYEQYF.